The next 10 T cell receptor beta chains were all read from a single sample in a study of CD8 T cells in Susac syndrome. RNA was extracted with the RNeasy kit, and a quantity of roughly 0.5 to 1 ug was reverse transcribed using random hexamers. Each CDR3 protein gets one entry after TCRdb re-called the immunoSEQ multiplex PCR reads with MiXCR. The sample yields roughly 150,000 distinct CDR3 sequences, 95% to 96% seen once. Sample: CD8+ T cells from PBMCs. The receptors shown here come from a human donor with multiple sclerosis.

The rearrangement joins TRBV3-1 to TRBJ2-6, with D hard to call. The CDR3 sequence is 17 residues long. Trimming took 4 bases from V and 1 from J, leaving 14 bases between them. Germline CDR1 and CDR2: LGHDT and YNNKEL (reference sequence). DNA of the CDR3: TGTGCCAGCAGCCCCCGGGTGAGGATTTCTGGGGCCAACGTCCTGACTTTC. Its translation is CASSPRVRISGANVLTF. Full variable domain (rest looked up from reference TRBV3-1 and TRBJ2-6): DTAVSQTPKYLVTQMGNDKSIKCEQNLGHDTMYWYKQDSKKFLKIMFSYNNKELIINETVPNRFSPKSPDKAHLNLHINSLELGDSAVYFCASSPRVRISGANVLTFGAGSRLTVL.

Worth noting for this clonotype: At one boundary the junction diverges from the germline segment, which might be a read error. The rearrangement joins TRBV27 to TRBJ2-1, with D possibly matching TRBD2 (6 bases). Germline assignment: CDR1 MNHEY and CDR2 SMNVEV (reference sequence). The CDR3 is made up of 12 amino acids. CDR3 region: CASSPGLPAQIF. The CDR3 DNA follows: TGTGCCAGCAGCCCGGGACTCCCCGCGCAGATCTTC.

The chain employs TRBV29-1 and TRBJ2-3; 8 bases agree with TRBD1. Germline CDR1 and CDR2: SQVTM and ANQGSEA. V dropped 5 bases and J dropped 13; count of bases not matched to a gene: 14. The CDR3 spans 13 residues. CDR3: CSVRPGTGLAEYF. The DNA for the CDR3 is TGCAGCGTTCGTCCCGGGACAGGTTTGGCCGAGTATTTT.

The CDR3 sequence is CSVGSFRGPNYGYTF. The CDR3 nucleotides are TGCAGCGTCGGAAGTTTCAGAGGACCTAACTATGGCTACACCTTC. The rearrangement uses TRBV29-1 and TRBJ1-2; D gene ambiguous. Trimming took off 6 bases at V and 0 bases at J, with 17 bases between the two ends. This CDR3 region has 15 residues. The germline V gene has CDR1 SQVTM and CDR2 ANQGSEA.

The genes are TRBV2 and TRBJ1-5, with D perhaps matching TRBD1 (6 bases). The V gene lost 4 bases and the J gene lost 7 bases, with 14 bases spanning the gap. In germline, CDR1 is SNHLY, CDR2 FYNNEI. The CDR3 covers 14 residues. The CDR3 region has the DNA TGTGCCAGCAGTGTTTTACAGGGAGAACAGCCCCAGCATTTT. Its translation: CASSVLQGEQPQHF.

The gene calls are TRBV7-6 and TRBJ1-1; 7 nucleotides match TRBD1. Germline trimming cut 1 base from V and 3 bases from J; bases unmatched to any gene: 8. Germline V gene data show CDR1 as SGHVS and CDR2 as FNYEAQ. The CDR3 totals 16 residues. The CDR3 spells CASSLVQDRTDTEAFF. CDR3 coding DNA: TGTGCCAGCAGCTTAGTCCAGGACAGGACGGACACTGAAGCTTTCTTT. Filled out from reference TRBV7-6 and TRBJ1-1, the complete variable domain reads GAGVSQSPRYKVTKRGQDVALRCDPISGHVSLYWYRQALGQGPEFLTYFNYEAQQDKSGLPNDRFSAERPEGSISTLTIQRTEQRDSAMYRCASSLVQDRTDTEAFFGQGTRLTVV.

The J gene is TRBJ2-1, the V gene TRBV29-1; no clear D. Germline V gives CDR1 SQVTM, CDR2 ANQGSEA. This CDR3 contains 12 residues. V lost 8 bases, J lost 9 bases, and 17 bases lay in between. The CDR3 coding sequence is TGCAGCCGAACGGGTTGGCAAGGTGAGCAGTTCTTC. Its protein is CSRTGWQGEQFF.

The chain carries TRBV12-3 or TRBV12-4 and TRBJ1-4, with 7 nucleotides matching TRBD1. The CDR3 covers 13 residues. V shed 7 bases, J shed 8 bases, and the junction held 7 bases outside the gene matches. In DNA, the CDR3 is TGTGCCAGCATTGGGGACAGTAGAGAAAAACTGTTTTTT. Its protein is CASIGDSREKLFF.

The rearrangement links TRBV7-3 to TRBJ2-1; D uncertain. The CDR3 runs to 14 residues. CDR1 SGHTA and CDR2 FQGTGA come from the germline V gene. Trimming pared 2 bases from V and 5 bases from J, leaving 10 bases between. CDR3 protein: CASSLEARNNEQFF. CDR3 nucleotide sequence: TGTGCCAGCAGCTTAGAAGCTCGGAACAATGAGCAGTTCTTC.

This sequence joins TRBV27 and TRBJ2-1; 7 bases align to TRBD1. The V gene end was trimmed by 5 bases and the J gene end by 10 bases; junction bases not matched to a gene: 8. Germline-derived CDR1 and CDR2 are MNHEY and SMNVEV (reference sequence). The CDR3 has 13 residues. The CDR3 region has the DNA TGTGCCAGCAGTACAGGGACAGCCCAGGAGCAGTTCTTC. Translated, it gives CASSTGTAQEQFF.